This is a list of T cell receptor beta chains from one sample in a study of regulatory T cells in long-lasting Graves disease. TCRdb passed the multiplex PCR reads through MiXCR, listing each CDR3 protein once. The sample carries roughly 260,000 distinct CDR3 sequences, about 17% recorded once. The same sample was also used in a study of T cells in Graves' hyperthyroidism and ophthalmopathy.

The source material was peripheral blood mononuclear cells (PBMCs), sampled at new diagnosis, from a patient treated with antithyroid drugs. The receptor set was obtained from a woman aged 25 to 45 with Graves disease. Each CDR3 is given with its conserved first and last residue. The D gene is left open where the match is weak. Part of the rows lack a size; the others show once, few, many or a class for expanded clones.

D	V	J	size	DNA	CDR3
TRBD1	TRBV18	TRBJ1-1	many	TGTGCCAGCTCTCCCGGACAGGGGGCGAGCACTGAAGCTTTCTTT	CASSPGQGASTEAFF
.	TRBV12-3/TRBV12-4	TRBJ1-2	many	TGTGCCAGCAGTTTCGCAGGCCTTCAGGAGGATGGCTACACCTTC	CASSFAGLQEDGYTF
.	TRBV20-1	TRBJ1-4	many	TGCAGTGCTACGAACCTGGAAAAACTGTTTTTT	CSATNLEKLFF
.	TRBV5-1	TRBJ2-3	many	TGTGCCAGCAGTTGGGGGGGCGAAGATACGCAGTATTTT	CASSWGGEDTQYF
.	TRBV18	TRBJ2-1	many	TGTGCCAGCTCACCAGGTAACAGGGATGAGCAGTTCTTC	CASSPGNRDEQFF
.	TRBV6-1	TRBJ1-2	many	TGTGCCAGCAGTGATTGGTGGCAGGCGGTAGACTATGGCTACACCTTC	CASSDWWQAVDYGYTF
TRBD1	TRBV2	TRBJ1-6	many	TGTGCCAGCAGTGAAAACAGGGGAGTATCACCCCTCCACTTT	CASSENRGVSPLHF
TRBD1	TRBV27	TRBJ2-2	many	TGTGCCAGTGCCCAGGGGGCATTGAACACCGGGGAGCTGTTTTTT	CASAQGALNTGELFF
.	TRBV20-1	TRBJ2-3	many	TGCAGTGCTAGAGCGGGGGGCACAGATACGCAGTATTTT	CSARAGGTDTQYF
.	TRBV6-1	TRBJ2-7	.	TGTGCCAGCAGCTACACAGAGACCTACGAGCAGTACTTC	CASSYTETYEQYF
.	TRBV6-1	TRBJ1-2	many	TGTGCCAGCACCGGGGGCCTCTATGGCTACACCTTC	CASTGGLYGYTF
.	TRBV5-4	TRBJ2-5	many	TGTGCCAGCAGCCCTGCTGGGCGAGTGAAGGGAGAGACCCAGTACTTC	CASSPAGRVKGETQYF
TRBD2	TRBV12-3/TRBV12-4	TRBJ2-3	many	TGTGCCAGCAGTCACCGGGACTATCACAGAGATACGCAGTATTTT	CASSHRDYHRDTQYF
.	TRBV2	TRBJ2-1	many	TGTGCCTACGGTAGGCTGCAGGGGGGTTGGAATGAGCAGTTCTTC	CAYGRLQGGWNEQFF
.	TRBV6-5	TRBJ1-1	many	TGTGCCAGCAGTTACTCGACAGAGAACACTGAAGCTTTCTTT	CASSYSTENTEAFF
TRBD2	TRBV10-1	TRBJ2-3	many	TGCGCCAGCAGTGAGCGGGGGGGCCTCAAAGATACGCAGTATTTT	CASSERGGLKDTQYF
.	TRBV6-2/TRBV6-3	TRBJ1-2	many	TGTGCCAGCAGTTCAACAGGCCGCCACACCTATGGCTACACCTTC	CASSSTGRHTYGYTF
.	TRBV13	TRBJ2-7	many	TGTGCCAGCAGCTTTGGAGGGGGGGCCAACGAGCAGTACTTC	CASSFGGGANEQYF
.	TRBV12-3/TRBV12-4	TRBJ1-1	many	TGTGCCAGCAGTTTGGACGGAGTGAACACTGAAGCTTTCTTT	CASSLDGVNTEAFF
TRBD2	TRBV20-1	TRBJ2-7	.	TGCAGTGCTAGAGACGGGCGGGGGGGCTCCTACGAGCAGTACTTC	CSARDGRGGSYEQYF
.	TRBV7-9	TRBJ1-2	many	TGTGCCAGCAGCCTTCAGGAGAGCTATGGCTACACCTTC	CASSLQESYGYTF
TRBD1	TRBV10-1	TRBJ2-7	many	TGCGCCAGCAGCCGGGACAGGCGACCCTACGAGCAGTACTTC	CASSRDRRPYEQYF
.	TRBV5-4	TRBJ1-2	many	TGTGCCAGCAGCTTGGGTGGGGGAAGCTATGGCTACACCTTC	CASSLGGGSYGYTF
TRBD1	TRBV20-1	TRBJ2-2	few	TGCAGTGCGAGACAGGGGTTCACCGGGGAGCTGTTTTTT	CSARQGFTGELFF
.	TRBV3-1	TRBJ2-7	many	TGTGCCAGCAGCCAAATCTATCAGAGCTACGAGCAGTACTTC	CASSQIYQSYEQYF
TRBD2	TRBV20-1	TRBJ2-2	many	TGCAGTGCTAGGACTAGCGAGAACACCGGGGAGCTGTTTTTT	CSARTSENTGELFF
TRBD2	TRBV10-3	TRBJ2-3	.	TGTGCCATCACTAGCGGGGGGCCGTCTCCGCGCGATACGCAGTATTTT	CAITSGGPSPRDTQYF
.	TRBV28	TRBJ2-5	many	TGTGCCAGCAGTGGCGTGATACGAGAGACCCAGTACTTC	CASSGVIRETQYF
TRBD1	TRBV13	TRBJ2-7	.	TGTGCCAGCAGACTAATGGGGGCAGGGGGCGGTGAGCAGTACTTC	CASRLMGAGGGEQYF
TRBD2	TRBV10-1	TRBJ2-1	few	TGCGCCAGCAGTGACGAGCGGGGGGTGTACAATGAGCAGTTCTTC	CASSDERGVYNEQFF
TRBD1	TRBV6-1	TRBJ1-3	many	TGTGCCAGCAGTCTGCAGGGACAGGGGTCCTCTGGAAACACCATATATTTT	CASSLQGQGSSGNTIYF
.	TRBV12-3/TRBV12-4	TRBJ2-6	many	TGTGCCAGCAGCCCTCAGTCGTCTGGGGCCAACGTCCTGACTTTC	CASSPQSSGANVLTF
TRBD1	TRBV2	TRBJ1-2	.	TGTGCCAGCAGGAGCCCCGGGACAGGGTCAAACTATGGCTACACCTTC	CASRSPGTGSNYGYTF
TRBD2	TRBV7-9	TRBJ2-3	many	TGTGCCAGCAGCCTGGGGACTAGCGGGGGGATAAGCACAGATACGCAGTATTTT	CASSLGTSGGISTDTQYF
.	TRBV19	TRBJ2-7	few	TGTGCCAGTAGTCCCCGCGGGGAGAACTACGAGCAGTACTTC	CASSPRGENYEQYF
.	TRBV24-1	TRBJ2-3	many	TGTGCCACCAGTGAACCAAGGGCGGATACGCAGTATTTT	CATSEPRADTQYF
TRBD1	TRBV12-3/TRBV12-4	TRBJ2-7	many	TGTGTTTCTCCGGGACAGACTTACGAGCAGTACTTC	CVSPGQTYEQYF
TRBD2	TRBV7-6	TRBJ2-7	many	TGTGCCAGCAGCTTGGGAGGGATAGACGAGCAGTACTTC	CASSLGGIDEQYF
.	TRBV9	TRBJ2-2	.	TGTGCCAGCAGCGGCCCGGGGGAGCGTAACACCGGGGAGCTGTTTTTT	CASSGPGERNTGELFF
TRBD1	TRBV12-3/TRBV12-4	TRBJ1-4	many	TGTGCCAGCACCCAGACAGGGGAAGGTGAAAAACTGTTTTTT	CASTQTGEGEKLFF
.	TRBV28	TRBJ2-5	.	TGTGCCAGCAGCACGTTTGGCCATCAAGAGACCCAGTACTTC	CASSTFGHQETQYF
TRBD1	TRBV28	TRBJ2-5	.	TGTGCCAGCATTTCAAGGGGGCGAGAGACCCAGTACTTC	CASISRGRETQYF
.	TRBV10-1	TRBJ2-3	.	TGCGCCAGCAGTCCCTCACCCGGGGGCACAGATACGCAGTATTTT	CASSPSPGGTDTQYF
TRBD2	TRBV7-9	TRBJ2-3	few	TGTGCCAGCAGAATTACTAGCGGGGGCTCCACAGATACGCAGTATTTT	CASRITSGGSTDTQYF
.	TRBV12-3/TRBV12-4	TRBJ1-5	many	TGTGCCAGCAGTTTAGGTCCCAATCAGCCCCAGCATTTT	CASSLGPNQPQHF
.	TRBV27	TRBJ2-1	.	TGTGCCAGCATAGGTATAGATGAGCAGTTCTTC	CASIGIDEQFF
.	TRBV18	TRBJ1-4	.	TGTGCCAGCTCACTGAATGGAGTTAGTAATGAAAAACTGTTTTTT	CASSLNGVSNEKLFF
.	TRBV7-7	TRBJ2-2	many	TGTGCTAGCAGTCCACGGGGAAGCGGGGAGCTGTTTTTT	CASSPRGSGELFF
TRBD1	TRBV7-9	TRBJ2-5	many	TGTTTGACAGACAGGGGAGAAGAGACCCAGTACTTC	CLTDRGEETQYF
TRBD1	TRBV20-1	TRBJ1-2	many	TGCAGTGCTACTGGGACAGTTTATGGCTACACCTTC	CSATGTVYGYTF
TRBD1	TRBV4-2	TRBJ2-1	.	TGTGCCAGCAGCCAAGATCAGGGGGCCGAGAGCTACAATGAGCAGTTCTTC	CASSQDQGAESYNEQFF
.	TRBV5-1	TRBJ2-1	many	TGCGCCAGCAGCCCTGGCGGCGGACAGTACAATGAGCAGTTCTTC	CASSPGGGQYNEQFF
.	TRBV18	TRBJ1-1	many	TGTGCCAGCTCACCAACAGCCTTGCGGACTGAAGCTTTCTTT	CASSPTALRTEAFF
.	TRBV3-1	TRBJ1-2	many	TGTGCCAGCAGCCTCAGACAGGCGGGCTATGGCTACACCTTC	CASSLRQAGYGYTF
TRBD2	TRBV19	TRBJ2-1	few	TGTGCCAGTAGTCTAGCGGGGGGGAAGGGTGAGCAGTTCTTC	CASSLAGGKGEQFF
.	TRBV7-6	TRBJ2-3	many	TGTGCCAGCAGCTCGATCATTCCGGGACCTAGCACAGATACGCAGTATTTT	CASSSIIPGPSTDTQYF
.	TRBV7-2	TRBJ2-7	many	TGTGCCAGCCAACGGGGCAACTCCTACGAGCAGTACTTC	CASQRGNSYEQYF